One T cell receptor beta chain is described in this entry. The target of this receptor is not known. A read error may account for a junction end that differs from germline. In total, more than 500 healthy bone marrow donors made up the cohort. All cohort members were sampled while nominally healthy, although unrecorded immune exposures were likely present. The donor was CMV seronegative and was included in the group of over 300 seronegative cohort members. Every donor gave a peripheral blood sample, and the peripheral blood mononuclear cells from that sample were used for TCR beta sequencing. The Qiagen DNeasy Blood Extraction Kit was used to extract genomic DNA from the blood cell samples. The source of the sample is a study of cytomegalovirus exposure and HLA in healthy donors (dated by TCRdb to about 2017). In the study overall: An earlier analysis of roughly 500 of the donors reported 250 to 300 Gb of sequence data and about 100 million unique TCR beta sequences from about 180 million T cells. The T cell repertoires of several hundred subjects were profiled by immunosequencing and related to cytomegalovirus serostatus. An earlier analysis of 500 to 650 of the donors applied high-throughput TCR beta sequencing to assess whether each TCR beta V gene segment acted as functional or pseudogenic. About 280 gigabases of sequencing data and tens of millions of unique TCR sequences made up an early release that covered fewer than 650 HLA-typed donors. Rather than using new phenotypic data, the later analysis identified candidate immune exposures from TCR beta sequences and from how often those sequences occurred across donors. Across 300 to 400 genotyped donors of the cohort, an average of approximately 240,000 unique TCR beta nucleotide sequences per donor were sequenced, and 15% to 20% of those sequences were non-productive. Roughly five DR-DQ haplotypes were handled as single units for association and clustering because linkage in the cohort was strong. A later analysis re-analyzed previously published TCR beta repertoires from 660 or so donors and added high-resolution HLA genotyping to study TCR occurrence patterns. Donor age, sex, ethnicity and CMV serostatus were collected together with the repertoire data. Every repertoire in the discovery cohort had been generated on one and the same sequencing platform. The study combined high-throughput TCR immunosequencing, statistical association of individual TCRs with disease status, and machine learning to predict cytomegalovirus infection status. Both class I and class II loci were covered by HLA typing, at four-digit resolution. The study was designed to test whether signatures of past pathogen exposure could be identified by cataloging public T cell receptors. The genetic ancestry cluster associated with self-reported Caucasian donors included around four fifths of the roughly 360 genotyped donors. Typing coverage differed by locus: A, B, C, DRB1 and DQB1 were typed in roughly 629-630 donors, DQA1 in 522, DPA1 in around 600, and DPB1 in roughly 470. Besides the first cohort of about 730 subjects, a separate validation cohort made up of around 120 different subjects was used. In a later genetic analysis, genome-wide SNP genotypes for about three fifths of the roughly 670 donors were used, and that subset was treated as a discovery cohort.

In the germline V gene, CDR1 corresponds to SGHTS and CDR2 to YDEGEE. The CDR3 goes from the cysteine to the phenylalanine over 14 residues. Only the CDR3 part of the read is kept: 42 bases, read in frame from the first base. Library preparation used the immunoSEQ multiplex PCR assay. A mixture of 60 forward primers for TCR Vbeta segments and 13 reverse primers for TCR Jbeta segments was used in the multiplex PCR. The CDR3 region of rearranged TCR beta genes was amplified from genomic DNA with a multiplex PCR assay. On the Illumina HiSeq System, the amplified TCR beta libraries were sequenced as 87-base-pair reads. On the authors' methods: Across the roughly 600 repertoires, a later analysis counted tens of millions of unique TCR beta chains, around 11 million of which were shared by at least two donors. Raw reads were error-corrected and collapsed into unique sequences with a nearest-neighbor algorithm that merged closely related sequences to remove PCR and sequencing errors. V, D and J gene segments were assigned by aligning CDR3 sequences to IMGT reference sequences. For a sequence to be retained, a match of at least six nucleotides to both a V gene segment and a J gene segment was required. Rearrangements were classified as productive when the CDR3 lacked stop codons and remained in frame with V and J, and all other rearrangements were classified as non-productive. Following IMGT convention, CDR3 was defined as the stretch from the second conserved V-encoded cysteine up to the conserved J-encoded phenylalanine. The earlier analysis of 500 to 650 of the donors excluded any sequence lacking an unambiguous match to a single V gene segment. In an earlier analysis of about 590 of the donors, a V segment was called functional when productive rearrangements were above 56.7%, and segregating when the standard deviation between donors exceeded 5%. A statistical classification framework was built for diagnosing cytomegalovirus status from the catalog of TCR beta chain sequences. A later analysis assigned V and J genes by comparing TCR nucleotide sequences with IMGT/GENE-DB human TR gene sequences. A later analysis assigned CDR3 sequences and most-parsimonious VDJ recombination scenarios with the TCRdist pipeline. A later analysis defined each TCR beta chain by its CDR3 amino acid sequence plus V-gene family, and excluded reads lacking a unique V-gene family. To address suspected cross-contamination and a sequencing artifact, a later analysis removed around 600 highly shared, low-generation-probability nucleotide sequences. A later analysis calculated a clonal expansion index for each public chain from normalized within-repertoire ranks of inferred template counts. In a later analysis, generation probabilities were computed with a VDJ recombination model fitted to out-of-frame rearrangements, and the resulting probabilities were checked against IGoR. In a later analysis, hypergeometric tests were used to score TCR-TCR, TCR-HLA and TCR-CMV co-occurrence, with a repertoire-size bias correction applied to TCR pairs. To estimate false discovery rates, a later analysis permuted the HLA or CMV assignments 20 times. In a later analysis, co-occurring TCRs were grouped using DBSCAN, and TCRdist sequence similarity was added for clustering within HLA-allele-positive subsets. Repertoires with fewer than 30,000 or more than 120,000 public chains were left out of co-occurrence clustering, as were several repertoires with anomalous nucleotide sharing. Entries here come from immuneACCESS through TCRdb and include only in-frame sequences with V and J called. Some clones fail to appear in such tables; in the studies checked, an unresolved V gene covers under half of the shortfall, and the cause of the remainder is unknown. V, J and clone size are taken as reported in that table, and D and trimming were inferred from the DNA itself. Within this sample are fewer than 350,000 clones, with around 90% of them counted one time only. Jointly, the top ten make up around 2.1% of the sample.

Here is what the overall study found, with its caveats: It was suggested by the authors that the approach could potentially be generalized to other disease states and immunological phenotypes. Most CMV-associated TCR beta chains appeared to be HLA-restricted in a later analysis, and the HLA associations seemed to be driven largely by CMV exposure. Roughly uniform sequencing depth across donors was assumed in presence/absence analyses, although this assumption may not hold. The 87-base-pair reads could not distinguish some IMGT-functional V segments, including TRBV6-2 and TRBV6-3, so those segments were excluded. This cohort had only TCR beta chains sequenced, and the lack of alpha or paired-chain data limited which features could be detected. Compared with equally common non-associated chains, HLA-associated TCR beta chains in a later analysis were more clonally expanded and had lower generation probabilities. Most TCR sequences were observed very rarely across donors, whereas some public TCRs were present in many individuals. In a later genetic analysis, fewer N-insertions in productive TCRs were reported among donors in an Asian-associated ancestry cluster than the roughly 710-donor mean. The study listed 150 to 200 TCR beta chains as associated with cytomegalovirus. A later analysis found that TCR association rates varied across HLA loci, with DRB1 alleles showing the most associated TCRs and HLA-C alleles the fewest. The only immune exposure information available for the cohort was CMV serostatus. The classifier was reported to diagnose cytomegalovirus status with high specificity and sensitivity in both the original and validation cohorts. Because counts were too low, about 18 rarely observed V segments, including chromosome 9 orphons, were excluded from the earlier analysis of some 540 of the donors. A few of the identified cytomegalovirus-associated TCR beta chains were confirmed in vitro to be specific for cytomegalovirus antigens. When HLA alleles, especially DR and DQ, strongly co-occurred, attributing TCR associations to individual alleles was difficult. The sequencing pipeline was judged likely to have produced a cluster of highly shared sequence variants as a technical artifact. In a later analysis, several top co-occurrence clusters were reported to appear linked to parvovirus B19, influenza, CMV and Epstein-Barr virus. Linkage disequilibrium might explain the correlated functional status among segregating V segments, but an unknown experimental factor could not be excluded. An earlier analysis of approximately 500 of the donors showed that most TCR beta V segments appeared in productive rearrangements either about 87% or about 30% of the time, which broadly matched IMGT annotations. In a later analysis, over 15,000 TCR beta sequences were associated with specific HLA alleles at a false discovery rate of 0.05. Because HLA typing was unavailable for some donors at each locus, only the typed subset was used in association tests. V-gene and J-gene trimming of TCR beta chains was associated with a missense DCLRE1C variant in a later genetic analysis, and the association was replicated in an independent cohort. A further reported finding was that TCR beta sequences accurately predicted the HLA-A and HLA-B alleles for most subjects in the first cohort.

Recombination joined TRBV5-8 with TRBJ2-5, and 11 bases in between align with TRBD2. The sequence derives from a woman aged 18-29 years in good health and CMV-seronegative. Sequenced: PBMCs. This receptor carries the CDR3 CASSSVLTSGDVNF. The nucleotides read TGTGCCAGCAGCTCGGTATTGACTAGCGGGGACGTGAACTTC.